The 10 T cell receptor beta chains reported below all come from one sample, sequenced in a study of blood T cell repertoires in COVID-19. Clones were read by immunoSEQ multiplex PCR, and TCRdb kept only the in-frame ones, dropping some. The table records 360,000 or so clones, about 90% of them present only once. The sequenced sample consisted of PBMCs or T cells enriched from blood (not recorded which). The origin of the receptors is a woman in her 30s who had recovered from COVID-19.

J is TRBJ1-2 and V is TRBV7-3; TRBD1 matches at 11 bases. The germline gives CDR1 SGHTA, CDR2 FQGTGA. The CDR3 totals 16 residues. J lost 8 bases, V lost 5 bases, and 13 bases had no gene match. The DNA of the CDR3 is TGTGCCAGCAGCCCTAACGGACAGGGGGCTTCCATCGGCTACACCTTC. As protein: CASSPNGQGASIGYTF. The whole variable domain, filled in from reference TRBV7-3 and TRBJ1-2, reads GAGVSQTPSNKVTEKGKYVELRCDPISGHTALYWYRQSLGQGPEFLIYFQGTGAADDSGLPNDRFFAVRPEGSVSTLKIQRTERGDSAVYLCASSPNGQGASIGYTFGSGTRLTVV.

On this clone: This sample includes further DNA sequences coding for the same CDR3. The rearrangement uses TRBV18 and TRBJ1-5, with 7 nucleotides matching TRBD1. The CDR3 covers 14 residues. V lost 3 bases to trimming and J lost 2 bases; unmatched junction nucleotides: 1. Germline V gives CDR1 KGHSH, CDR2 LQKENI. CDR3 sequence: CASSPGTGNQPQHF. In DNA form, the CDR3 reads TGTGCCAGCTCACCCGGGACAGGCAATCAGCCCCAGCATTTT.

This clone was seen a few times. The chain couples TRBV25-1 to TRBJ1-1; 7 bases align to TRBD1. There are 12 residues in the CDR3. The trim removed 5 bases at V and 7 bases at J, leaving 4 bases unmatched. CDR1 is MGHDK, CDR2 SYGVNS, per germline. CDR3 nucleotides: TGTGCCAGCAGTTTCCGGGACAGTGAAGCTTTCTTT. Translated: CASSFRDSEAFF.

The CDR3 DNA reads as TGTGCCAGCAGCCCCTACGGACTAGCGAGAACCTACAATGAGCAGTTCTTC. As protein: CASSPYGLARTYNEQFF. The genes are TRBV7-9 and TRBJ2-1; 9 bases fit TRBD2. The V segment lost 5 bases and the J segment 2 bases; nucleotides outside the gene matches: 10. CDR3 length: 17 amino acids. CDR1 SEHNR and CDR2 FQNEAQ come from the germline V gene (reference sequence).

The chain carries TRBV4-2 and TRBJ1-1; TRBD1 is a possible D gene (6 bases). This CDR3 has 12 amino acids. Trimming cost V 3 bases and J 8 bases, with 10 bases left between them. The V gene's germline CDR1 is LGHNA and CDR2 YNFKEQ. CDR3 nucleotide sequence: TGTGCCAGCAGCCACTGGGGGACAGAAGCTTTCTTT. Amino acid sequence: CASSHWGTEAFF.

As to this clone: A clone one base away is much larger, so this may be a read error. The rearrangement joins TRBV11-2 to TRBJ1-2; 9 nucleotides agree with TRBD1. The germline CDR1 and CDR2 sequences are SGHAT and FQNNGV. This CDR3 spans 13 amino acids. V trimming: 5 bases; J trimming: 5 bases; junction bases outside the gene matches: 3. For the CDR3, the DNA is TGTGCCAGCAGCGTACAGGGGGCTTATGGCTACACCTTC. Its translation: CASSVQGAYGYTF.

V is TRBV28 and J is TRBJ1-5; D is unresolved. Trimming took 11 bases from V and 3 from J, leaving 14 bases between them. Germline values: CDR1 MDHEN, CDR2 SYDVKM. CDR3 length: 13 amino acids. Written as DNA, the CDR3 is TGTGCCCTGGGCGGGCTGGACAATCAGCCCCAGCATTTT. Translation gives CALGGLDNQPQHF.

The genes are TRBV19 and TRBJ2-1, with 12 bases lining up with TRBD2. The V segment lost 9 bases and the J segment 5 bases; nucleotides outside the gene matches: 8. The CDR3 contains 15 residues. CDR1 and CDR2 (germline): LNHDA, SQIVND (reference sequence). The CDR3 sequence is CASLRTSGIHNEQFF. The CDR3 DNA reads TGTGCCAGCCTTAGGACTAGCGGGATCCACAATGAGCAGTTCTTC.

V gene TRBV5-1 combines with J gene TRBJ2-2; the D is unclear. Germline V CDR1 and CDR2: SGHRS, YFSETQ. V shed 0 bases and J shed 5 bases, with 17 bases lying between them. The CDR3 has 17 residues. This chain's CDR3 is CASSLGGSVVSTGELFF. The CDR3, as DNA: TGCGCCAGCAGCTTGGGAGGCAGCGTGGTCTCGACCGGGGAGCTGTTTTTT.

This rearrangement joins TRBV5-5 to TRBJ2-3, with 14 bases that match TRBD2. The germline V gene encodes CDR1 SGHKS and CDR2 YYEKEE (reference sequence). This CDR3 is 18 amino acids long. V shed 4 bases and J 2 bases; nucleotides not matched to a gene: 9. CDR3 sequence reads: CASSPPGLAGEITDTQYF. The DNA for the CDR3 is TGTGCCAGCAGCCCCCCGGGACTAGCGGGGGAGATCACAGATACGCAGTATTTT.